This entry lists 8 T cell receptor beta chains sequenced from one sample in a study of CD4 and CD8 cells across lung adenocarcinoma regions. TCRdb analysed the PCR reads with MiXCR anew, one entry per CDR3 protein. Of 13,000 or so distinct CDR3 sequences in the sample, about 48% were seen once. The sample comprised CD4+ T cells from the center of a lung tumor. These receptors were taken from a male donor with lung adenocarcinoma. The CD4 and CD8 labels of this study may be unreliable.

This rearrangement joins TRBV10-1 to TRBJ2-3; D tentatively fits TRBD1 or TRBD2 (6 bases each). The last part of the DNA fits TRBJ2-7 better; the J call may be wrong. The CDR3 extends over 15 amino acids. Germline CDR1 WNHNN, CDR2 SYGVQD (reference sequence). The CDR3 protein is CASSKRRRDTDMQYF. Written as DNA, the CDR3 is TGCGCCAGCAGTAAGAGGCGGAGGGACACAGATATGCAGTACTTC.

This clonotype came up many times. This chain connects TRBV5-1 to TRBJ2-3, with 13 bases fitting TRBD2. The V gene's germline CDR1 is SGHRS and CDR2 YFSETQ. CDR3 size: 17 residues. With 0 bases clipped from V and 6 bases from J, the junction kept 7 bases outside the gene matches. The CDR3 loop is CASSLAGGLAGMDTQYF. The DNA of the CDR3 is TGCGCCAGCAGCTTGGCGGGGGGACTAGCGGGAATGGATACGCAGTATTTT.

To note about this clonotype: This may be a read error, as it is one base from a much larger clone. The chain combines TRBV11-3 with TRBJ1-2; perhaps TRBD1 as D (5 bases). Trimming removed 1 base at V and 3 bases at J, with 9 bases between. Germline V CDR1 and CDR2: SGHNT, YENEEA. CDR3 size: 14 residues. Here the CDR3 reads CASSLGTTDYGYTF. The DNA of the CDR3 is TGTGCCAGCAGCTTAGGGACAACTGACTATGGCTACACCTTC.

This clonotype was counted a few times. The chain's CDR3 is CASSQRGLFNQPQHF. The CDR3 nucleotides are TGTGCCAGCAGTCAGAGGGGACTCTTCAATCAGCCCCAGCATTTT. The chain has TRBV12-3 or TRBV12-4 and TRBJ1-5; a possible D gene is TRBD1 (5 bases). Trimming shortened V by 5 bases and J by 3 bases, and 14 bases separated the two germline ends. There are 15 residues in the CDR3.

This clonotype came up many times. This sequence joins TRBV6-1 and TRBJ2-3, with 12 bases aligning to TRBD2. This CDR3 is 14 amino acids long. Unmatched junction bases numbered 3, after V lost 7 bases and J lost 4 bases. From germline, CDR1 is MNHNS and CDR2 SASEGT. The CDR3 region is CASILAGGSDTQYF. In DNA, the CDR3 is TGTGCCAGCATACTAGCGGGAGGATCAGATACGCAGTATTTT.

With regard to this clonotype: The junction departs from germline at one end; a sequencing error may be responsible. The chain combines TRBV6-1 with TRBJ2-3; either TRBD1 or TRBD2 may fit D (7 bases each). CDR1 and CDR2 (germline): MNHNS, SASEGT. The CDR3 covers 15 residues. DNA of the CDR3: TGTGCCAGCAGGGCCCTAGCGGCCGGGACAGATACCCAGTATTTT. It is translated as CASRALAAGTDTQYF.

In its sample, this clonotype was seen a few times. The V call is TRBV5-1, the J call TRBJ2-2; TRBD2 agrees at 12 bases. The length of the CDR3 is 15 residues. Germline V gene data show CDR1 as SGHRS and CDR2 as YFSETQ. V shed 5 bases and J 6 bases; nucleotides not matched to a gene: 5. Here the CDR3 reads CASRVGLAGSGELFF. CDR3 in DNA: TGCGCCAGCAGGGTCGGACTAGCGGGATCCGGGGAGCTGTTTTTT.

The gene calls are TRBV7-8 and TRBJ2-5; 15 bases are shared with TRBD2. J lost 0 bases, V lost 6 bases, and 11 bases had no gene match. The CDR3 length is 19 residues. The germline gives CDR1 SGHVS, CDR2 FQNEAQ. This chain's CDR3 is CASSYRRTSGRAYQETQYF. The CDR3 coding sequence is TGTGCCAGCAGTTACCGCCGGACTAGCGGGAGGGCCTACCAAGAGACCCAGTACTTC.